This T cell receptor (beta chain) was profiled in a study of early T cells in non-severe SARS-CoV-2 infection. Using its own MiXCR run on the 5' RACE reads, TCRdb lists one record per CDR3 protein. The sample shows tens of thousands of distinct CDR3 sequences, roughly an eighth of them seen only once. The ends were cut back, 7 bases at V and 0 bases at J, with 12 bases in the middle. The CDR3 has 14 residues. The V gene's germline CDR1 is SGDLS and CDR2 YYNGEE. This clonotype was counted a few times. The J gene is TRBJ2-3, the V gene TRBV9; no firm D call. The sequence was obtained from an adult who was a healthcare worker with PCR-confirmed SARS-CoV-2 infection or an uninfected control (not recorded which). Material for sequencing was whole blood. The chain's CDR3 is CASGPPPSTDTQYF. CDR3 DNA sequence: TGTGCCAGCGGGCCCCCTCCAAGCACAGATACGCAGTATTTT.